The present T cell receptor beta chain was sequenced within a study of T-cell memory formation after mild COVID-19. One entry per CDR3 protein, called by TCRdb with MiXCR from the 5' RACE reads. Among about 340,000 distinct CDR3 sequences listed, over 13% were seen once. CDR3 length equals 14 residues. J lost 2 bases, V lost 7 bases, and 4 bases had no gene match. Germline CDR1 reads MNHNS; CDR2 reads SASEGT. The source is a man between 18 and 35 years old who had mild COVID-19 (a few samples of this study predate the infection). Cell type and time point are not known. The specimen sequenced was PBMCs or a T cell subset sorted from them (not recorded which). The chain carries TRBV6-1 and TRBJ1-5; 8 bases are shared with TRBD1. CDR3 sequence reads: CASMKDRGNQPQHF. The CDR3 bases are TGTGCCAGCATGAAGGACAGGGGCAATCAGCCCCAGCATTTT.